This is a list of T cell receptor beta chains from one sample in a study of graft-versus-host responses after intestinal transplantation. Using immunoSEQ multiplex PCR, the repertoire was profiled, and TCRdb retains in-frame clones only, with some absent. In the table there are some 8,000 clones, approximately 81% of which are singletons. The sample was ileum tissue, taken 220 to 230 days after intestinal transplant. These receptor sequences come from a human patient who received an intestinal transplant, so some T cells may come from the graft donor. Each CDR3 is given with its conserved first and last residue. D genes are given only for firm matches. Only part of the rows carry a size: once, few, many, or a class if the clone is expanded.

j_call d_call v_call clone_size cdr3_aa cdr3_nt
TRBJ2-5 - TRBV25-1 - CASSLQGKQETQYF TGTGCCAGCAGCCTCCAGGGTAAACAAGAGACCCAGTACTTC
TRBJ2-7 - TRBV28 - CASSLRGYEQYF TGTGCCAGCAGTTTACGGGGCTACGAGCAGTACTTC
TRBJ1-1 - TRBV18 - CASSPFRDTEAFF TGTGCCAGCTCACCGTTCCGGGACACTGAAGCTTTCTTT
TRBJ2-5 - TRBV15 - CATSRGARLKKETQYF TGTGCCACCAGCAGAGGAGCTAGACTAAAGAAAGAGACCCAGTACTTC
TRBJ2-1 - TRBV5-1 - CASSSGSSYNEQFF TGCGCCAGCAGCTCAGGTAGCTCCTACAATGAGCAGTTCTTC
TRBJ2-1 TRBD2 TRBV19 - CASTQSPSGAPYNEQFF TGTGCCAGTACCCAAAGTCCCAGCGGGGCTCCCTACAATGAGCAGTTCTTC
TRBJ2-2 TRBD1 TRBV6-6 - CASSYDRAGTGELFF TGTGCCAGCAGTTACGACAGGGCGGGCACCGGGGAGCTGTTTTTT
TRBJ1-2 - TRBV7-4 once CASSLPQGANYGYTF TGTGCCAGCAGCCTCCCGCAGGGCGCTAACTATGGCTACACCTTC
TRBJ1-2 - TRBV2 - CASRWEGYTF TGTGCCAGCAGGTGGGAGGGCTACACCTTC
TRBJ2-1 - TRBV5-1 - CASSLRGSLYNEQFF TGCGCCAGCAGCCTTCGGGGGAGTCTGTACAATGAGCAGTTCTTC
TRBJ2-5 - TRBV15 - CATSRGQGIETQYF TGTGCCACCAGCAGGGGGCAGGGGATAGAGACCCAGTACTTC
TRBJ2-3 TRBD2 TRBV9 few CASSARLAGGGDTQYF TGTGCCAGCAGCGCCCGACTAGCGGGGGGCGGGGATACGCAGTATTTT
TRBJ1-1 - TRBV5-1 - CASSLETLGQNTEAFF TGCGCCAGCAGCTTGGAAACACTTGGACAGAACACTGAAGCTTTCTTT
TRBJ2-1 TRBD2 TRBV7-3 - CASSYSGSYEEQFF TGTGCCAGCAGCTATAGCGGGAGTTATGAAGAGCAGTTCTTC
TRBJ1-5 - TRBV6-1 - CASSEGEGYQPQHF TGTGCCAGCAGTGAAGGGGAGGGGTATCAGCCCCAGCATTTT
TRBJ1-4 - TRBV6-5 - CASSAGGADEKLFF TGTGCCAGCAGCGCTGGGGGCGCCGATGAAAAACTGTTTTTT
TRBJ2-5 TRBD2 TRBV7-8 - CASSRGLAETQYF TGTGCCAGCAGCCGGGGACTAGCGGAGACCCAGTACTTC
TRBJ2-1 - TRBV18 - CASSPILGYNEQFF TGTGCCAGCTCACCCATACTAGGCTACAATGAGCAGTTCTTC
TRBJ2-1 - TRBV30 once CAWKGGAWEQFF TGTGCCTGGAAAGGCGGGGCTTGGGAGCAGTTCTTC
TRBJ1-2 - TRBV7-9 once CASSLGGTNYGYTF TGTGCCAGCAGCTTAGGAGGGACTAACTATGGCTACACCTTC
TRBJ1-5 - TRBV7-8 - CASSLEWGRNQPQHF TGTGCCAGCAGCTTAGAATGGGGCAGGAATCAGCCCCAGCATTTT
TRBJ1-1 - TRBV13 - CASSGRRGNTEAFF TGTGCCAGCAGCGGTAGGCGGGGGAACACTGAAGCTTTCTTT
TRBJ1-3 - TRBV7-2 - CASSLVAGNTIYF TGTGCCAGCAGCTTAGTCGCTGGAAACACCATATATTTT
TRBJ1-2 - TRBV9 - CASSVDSPQGYTF TGTGCCAGCAGCGTAGACAGCCCGCAGGGCTACACCTTC
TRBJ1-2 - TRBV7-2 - CASSVDTLYGYTF TGTGCCAGCAGCGTTGACACCCTCTATGGCTACACCTTC
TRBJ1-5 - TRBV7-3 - CASSLCFGNNQPQHF TGTGCCAGCAGCTTATGCTTCGGGAACAATCAGCCCCAGCATTTT
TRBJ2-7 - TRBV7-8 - CASSYQGYEQYF TGTGCCAGCAGCTACCAGGGCTACGAGCAGTACTTC
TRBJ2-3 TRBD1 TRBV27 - CASSFRDRAQDTQYF TGTGCCAGCAGTTTTAGGGACAGAGCACAAGATACGCAGTATTTT
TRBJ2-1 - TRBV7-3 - CASSFGSGAYNEQFF TGTGCCAGCAGCTTCGGATCAGGGGCTTACAATGAGCAGTTCTTC
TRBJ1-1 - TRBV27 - CASSLTGGTEAFF TGTGCCAGCAGTTTGACCGGAGGGACTGAAGCTTTCTTT
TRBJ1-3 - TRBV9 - CASTDSSGNTIYF TGTGCCAGCACCGACAGCTCTGGAAACACCATATATTTT
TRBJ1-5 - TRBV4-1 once CASSQDHGSSLAQPQHF TGCGCCAGCAGCCAAGATCATGGATCCTCATTAGCCCAGCCCCAGCATTTT
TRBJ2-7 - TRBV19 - CASSIGAGNYEQYF TGTGCCAGTAGTATAGGAGCAGGAAATTACGAGCAGTACTTC